The 30 T cell receptor beta chains given below trace back to one sample, sequenced in a study of blood T cell repertoires in COVID-19. Libraries were prepared by immunoSEQ multiplex PCR; TCRdb keeps only in-frame clonotypes and omits some of them. The data contain 80,000 to 100,000 clones, over 80% of them singletons. What was sequenced was peripheral blood. These TCRs come from a human donor with active COVID-19. The donor label of this sample is uncertain.

This chain connects TRBV4-1 to TRBJ2-2, with 8 bases that match TRBD2. The CDR3 is 19 amino acids. V was pared by 0 bases and J by 0 bases, with 9 bases of the junction left unmatched. In germline, CDR1 is MGHRA, CDR2 YSYEKL. Here the CDR3 DNA reads TGCGCCAGCAGCCAAGACCCCAGCGGGAGATTCGCGAACACCGGGGAGCTGTTTTTT. Its protein product is CASSQDPSGRFANTGELFF.

The rearrangement uses TRBV5-4 and TRBJ2-1; 10 nucleotides match TRBD2. V trimming: 2 bases; J trimming: 9 bases; junction bases outside the gene matches: 8. Germline assignment: CDR1 SGHNT and CDR2 YYREEE (reference sequence). The CDR3 extends over 15 amino acids. The CDR3 sequence: CASSFSPAGGREQFF. Here the CDR3 DNA reads TGTGCCAGCAGCTTTTCGCCAGCGGGGGGGCGTGAGCAGTTCTTC.

The rearrangement joins TRBV5-1 to TRBJ2-2; possible D gene TRBD1, 6 bases. Trimming stripped 4 bases from V and 8 bases from J, with 9 bases between. Per the germline V gene, CDR1 is SGHRS and CDR2 is YFSETQ. The CDR3 spans 12 residues. The CDR3 loop is CASSLQGGELFF. For the CDR3, the DNA is TGCGCCAGCAGCCTACAGGGAGGGGAGCTGTTTTTT.

The chain recombines TRBV28 with TRBJ2-2; 7 bases are shared with TRBD2. Germline V gene data show CDR1 as MDHEN and CDR2 as SYDVKM. CDR3 size: 13 residues. The trim removed 8 bases at V and 6 bases at J, leaving 6 bases unmatched. The CDR3 bases are TGTGCCAGCTCGGAGCGGGGTCCCGGGGAGCTGTTTTTT. Amino acid sequence: CASSERGPGELFF.

The V gene is TRBV6-6, the J gene TRBJ2-7, with 10 bases that match TRBD1. Per the germline V gene, CDR1 is MNHNY and CDR2 is SVGAGI (reference sequence). CDR3 length: 15 residues. J was trimmed by 1 base and V by 6 bases; bases with no gene match: 6. CDR3 sequence: CASSKRTGGSYEQYF. The CDR3 DNA reads TGTGCCAGCAGCAAAAGGACAGGGGGTTCCTACGAGCAGTACTTC.

The chain links TRBV29-1 to TRBJ1-2; TRBD1 might be the D (5 bases). Germline CDR1 SQVTM, CDR2 ANQGSEA. V was trimmed by 3 bases and J by 4 bases, leaving 9 bases between them. This CDR3 contains 12 residues. The CDR3 nucleotides read TGCAGCGTTGAGGGGCTTTCCTATGGCTACACCTTC. This gives the protein CSVEGLSYGYTF.

The chain employs TRBV4-2 and TRBJ2-3, with D hard to call. The germline V and J ends were trimmed by 0 bases and 3 bases, with 4 bases remaining between them. This CDR3 has 13 amino acids. Germline V gives CDR1 LGHNA, CDR2 YNFKEQ. The CDR3 here is CASSQDYTDTQYF. The CDR3 nucleotides are TGTGCCAGCAGCCAAGATTATACAGATACGCAGTATTTT.

This clone has only one observation. V usage is TRBV28 and J usage is TRBJ2-7; 8 nucleotides agree with TRBD2. The CDR3 covers 15 residues. V gave up 2 bases and J gave up 1 base; unmatched junction bases: 4. Germline CDR1 is MDHEN and CDR2 is SYDVKM. The CDR3, as DNA: TGTGCCAGCAGTTTAAAGTTAGCGGGGTCCTACGAGCAGTACTTC. It yields the protein CASSLKLAGSYEQYF.

The chain carries TRBV5-1 and TRBJ2-1, with D tentatively TRBD1 (6 bases). CDR3 size: 15 residues. The V and J ends lost 0 bases and 4 bases respectively, with 11 bases between them. Germline lookup yields CDR1 SGHRS and CDR2 YFSETQ. For the CDR3, the DNA is TGCGCCAGCAGCTTGGTAGGGACACAATACAATGAGCAGTTCTTC. Its protein product is CASSLVGTQYNEQFF.

The rearrangement uses TRBV2 and TRBJ2-1, with TRBD2 matching 9 bases. Per the germline V gene, CDR1 is SNHLY and CDR2 is FYNNEI. CDR3 length: 16 residues. Trimming cost V 6 bases and J 3 bases; bases outside gene matches: 9. CDR3 nucleotide sequence: TGTGCCAGCAGAGATAGAGCGGGGGGCTTCTACAATGAGCAGTTCTTC. The encoded protein is CASRDRAGGFYNEQFF.

The chain is built from TRBV7-6 and TRBJ1-4; tentative D call: TRBD1 (5 bases). Germline assignment: CDR1 SGHVS and CDR2 FNYEAQ. Deletions cut 2 bases from V and 2 bases from J, with 9 bases between. This CDR3 comprises 15 residues. The CDR3 is CASSLMGGTNEKLFF. The CDR3 region has the DNA TGTGCCAGCAGCTTAATGGGGGGTACTAATGAAAAACTGTTTTTT.

V usage is TRBV27 and J usage is TRBJ2-1; D may be TRBD1 (5 bases). The length of the CDR3 is 16 residues. The germline V gene encodes CDR1 MNHEY and CDR2 SMNVEV (reference sequence). The ends were cut back, 5 bases at V and 7 bases at J, with 21 bases in the middle. DNA for the CDR3: TGTGCCAGCAGTAGATCCCTCAGGGTGATGTTGAATGAGCAGTTCTTC. It codes for CASSRSLRVMLNEQFF.

Details on this clone: This specimen includes other DNA sequences encoding the same CDR3. V and J are TRBV15 and TRBJ2-3; D is ambiguous. Trimming shortened V by 0 bases and J by 6 bases, and 7 bases separated the two germline ends. Per the germline V gene, CDR1 is LNHNV and CDR2 is YYDKDF (reference sequence). This CDR3 region has 13 residues. The CDR3 loop reads CATSRDEADTQYF. The CDR3 nucleotides are TGTGCCACCAGCAGAGATGAGGCGGATACGCAGTATTTT.

The chain employs TRBV27 and TRBJ2-2; perhaps TRBD1 as D (9 bases). Trimming shortened V by 4 bases and J by 3 bases, and 27 bases separated the two germline ends. There are 20 residues in the CDR3. Germline V gene data show CDR1 as MNHEY and CDR2 as SMNVEV (reference sequence). This chain's CDR3 is CASSSGQGLRGGWDTGELFF. In nucleotides, the CDR3 is TGTGCCAGCAGTTCCGGACAGGGGCTCCGCGGGGGGTGGGACACCGGGGAGCTGTTTTTT.

The CDR3 loop reads CASSFGAGGLWDEQFF. The CDR3 DNA follows: TGTGCCAGCAGCTTTGGGGCGGGGGGCCTCTGGGATGAGCAGTTCTTC. The rearrangement joins TRBV7-3 to TRBJ2-1; 8 bases fit TRBD2. The germline CDR1 and CDR2 sequences are SGHTA and FQGTGA. The J segment lost 8 bases and the V segment lost 3 bases, leaving 12 bases of the junction unmatched. This CDR3 has 16 residues. Drawing the rest from reference TRBV7-3 and TRBJ2-1, the complete variable domain is GAGVSQTPSNKVTEKGKYVELRCDPISGHTALYWYRQSLGQGPEFLIYFQGTGAADDSGLPNDRFFAVRPEGSVSTLKIQRTERGDSAVYLCASSFGAGGLWDEQFFGPGTRLTVL.

The CDR3 nucleotides are TGTGCCAGCAGCTGGACAGGCCAGAACACCGGGGAGCTGTTTTTT. Translated: CASSWTGQNTGELFF. The chain couples TRBV7-8 to TRBJ2-2, with TRBD1 matching 7 bases. The CDR3 spans 15 residues. After removal of 4 bases from V and 1 base from J, the junction contained 3 bases not matched to a gene. Looked up from germline, CDR1 is SGHVS and CDR2 is FQNEAQ. The variable domain in full, with the rest retrieved from reference TRBV7-8 and TRBJ2-2, is GAGVSQSPRYKVAKRGQDVALRCDPISGHVSLFWYQQALGQGPEFLTYFQNEAQLDKSGLPSDRFFAERPEGSVSTLKIQRTQQEDSAVYLCASSWTGQNTGELFFGEGSRLTVL.

The rearrangement joins TRBV18 to TRBJ1-3; 8 positions match TRBD1. After removal of 3 bases from V and 1 base from J, the junction contained 5 bases not matched to a gene. The CDR3 length is 16 residues. Germline CDR1 and CDR2: KGHSH and LQKENI. The CDR3 protein is CASSPLRTGSGNTIYF. The CDR3 DNA reads as TGTGCCAGCTCACCTCTCCGGACAGGGTCTGGAAACACCATATATTTT.

The CDR3 bases are TGCGCCAGCAGCTGGCAAGGACGACAGGGTAGTACAGATACGCAGTATTTT. It encodes CASSWQGRQGSTDTQYF. V is TRBV5-1 and J is TRBJ2-3, with TRBD1 matching 7 bases. V gave up 3 bases and J gave up 3 bases; unmatched junction bases: 13. The germline V gene has CDR1 SGHRS and CDR2 YFSETQ. This CDR3 has 17 residues.

The chain recombines TRBV21-1 with TRBJ1-1; TRBD1, the table's D call, lacks a check against the DNA. TRBV21-1 is a pseudogene segment. The CDR3 is 16 residues long. The CDR3 nucleotides are TGTGCCAGCAGCAAAGCGGAAACAGTCCCGAACACTGAAGCTTTCTTT. This encodes CASSKAETVPNTEAFF.

This sequence joins TRBV5-6 and TRBJ1-2, with D perhaps TRBD1 (5 bases). V was trimmed by 0 bases and J by 3 bases, leaving 21 bases between them. The CDR3 runs to 18 residues. CDR1 and CDR2 from the germline V gene are SGHDT and YYEEEE. The CDR3 sequence is CASSLDIQVIREDYGYTF. As DNA, the CDR3 is TGTGCCAGCAGCTTGGATATACAGGTTATCCGAGAAGACTATGGCTACACCTTC.

This chain uses TRBV28 with TRBJ2-4; D is unresolved. With 10 bases removed from V and 0 bases from J, the gap between germline ends came to 10 bases. Per the germline V gene, CDR1 is MDHEN and CDR2 is SYDVKM. The CDR3 spans 13 residues. This chain's CDR3 is CAIRSLAKNIQYF. The CDR3 DNA reads as TGTGCCATACGGTCCCTAGCCAAAAACATTCAGTACTTC. The whole variable domain, filled in from reference TRBV28 and TRBJ2-4, reads DVKVTQSSRYLVKRTGEKVFLECVQDMDHENMFWYRQDPGLGLRLIYFSYDVKMKEKGDIPEGYSVSREKKERFSLILESASTNQTSMYLCAIRSLAKNIQYFGAGTRLSVL.

The sample holds many counts of this clone. V and J are TRBV6-1 and TRBJ2-5; D perhaps matches TRBD1 (6 bases). Germline CDR1 and CDR2: MNHNS and SASEGT. The ends were cut back, 2 bases at V and 2 bases at J, with 12 bases in the middle. CDR3 size: 15 residues. CDR3 region: CASSEIGGQQETQYF. The CDR3 DNA reads TGTGCCAGCAGTGAAATTGGAGGACAGCAAGAGACCCAGTACTTC.

CDR3 coding DNA: TGCGCCAGCAGCTCTGGAGACAGGGGGCTAGACGAAAAACTGTTTTTT. Protein sequence: CASSSGDRGLDEKLFF. The gene calls are TRBV5-1 and TRBJ1-4; 10 bases align to TRBD1. The CDR3 is made up of 16 amino acids. V gave up 3 bases and J gave up 8 bases; unmatched junction bases: 10. The germline V gene encodes CDR1 SGHRS and CDR2 YFSETQ.

V gene TRBV19 combines with J gene TRBJ1-2; a possible D gene is TRBD1 (5 bases). In germline, CDR1 is LNHDA, CDR2 SQIVND (reference sequence). The V end was cut by 5 bases, the J end by 5 bases, with 21 bases between. The CDR3 loop spans 16 amino acids. CDR3 sequence reads: CASSLPKVGGYYGYTF. CDR3 nucleotides: TGTGCCAGTAGTCTTCCGAAAGTGGGGGGTTATTATGGCTACACCTTC.

This chain connects TRBV3-1 (or the pseudogene TRBV3-2) to TRBJ2-5; 8 nucleotides line up with TRBD2. Looked up from germline, CDR1 is LGHDT and CDR2 is YNNKEL (reference sequence). J gave up 1 base and V 0 bases, and 7 bases lay outside the gene matches. This CDR3 spans 17 amino acids. The DNA for the CDR3 is TGTGCCAGCAGCCAAGATCGTTCGGCGGGGGGCCAAGAGACCCAGTACTTC. Its translation is CASSQDRSAGGQETQYF.

The chain recombines TRBV6-1 with TRBJ2-1, with 9 bases lining up with TRBD1. There are 15 residues in the CDR3. Trimming cost V 5 bases and J 8 bases; bases outside gene matches: 10. Germline CDR1 and CDR2: MNHNS and SASEGT. For the CDR3, the DNA is TGTGCCAGCAGTCCACCGGGACAGGGCCACTATGAGCAGTTCTTC. Residues: CASSPPGQGHYEQFF.

The V and J genes are TRBV2 and TRBJ2-7; 13 nucleotides line up with TRBD2. CDR3 length equals 16 residues. V was pared by 4 bases and J by 2 bases, with 5 bases of the junction left unmatched. CDR1 SNHLY and CDR2 FYNNEI come from the germline V gene. The CDR3 loop reads CASSGTSGGEPYEQYF. Written as DNA, the CDR3 is TGTGCCAGCAGTGGAACTAGCGGGGGGGAGCCCTACGAGCAGTACTTC.

The V call is TRBV19, the J call TRBJ1-6, with 7 bases identical to TRBD1. CDR1 is LNHDA and CDR2 is SQIVND in the germline V gene (reference sequence). This CDR3 contains 15 residues. Trimming at V came to 5 bases and at J to 9 bases, leaving 10 bases not matched to a gene. CDR3 sequence reads: CASSPGGLEGSPLHF. As DNA, the CDR3 is TGTGCCAGTAGTCCAGGGGGTCTGGAGGGTTCACCCCTCCACTTT.

The V gene is TRBV19, the J gene TRBJ2-2, with 9 bases fitting TRBD2. With V trimmed by 6 bases and J by 7 bases, 9 bases remained unmatched. This CDR3 region has 15 residues. CDR1 LNHDA and CDR2 SQIVND come from the germline V gene (reference sequence). CDR3 DNA sequence: TGTGCCAGTAGAATTAGCGGGGGAGGGGACGGGGAGCTGTTTTTT. Its translation is CASRISGGGDGELFF.

The chain is built from TRBV9 and TRBJ2-1; TRBD1 might be the D (6 bases). V lost 4 bases to trimming and J lost 4 bases, with 9 bases between them. The CDR3 has 13 residues. Germline CDR1 and CDR2: SGDLS and YYNGEE. The CDR3 here is CASSTTGYNEQFF. CDR3 bases: TGTGCCAGCAGCACAACAGGGTACAATGAGCAGTTCTTC.